This paragraph reports one T cell receptor beta chain. Some clones are missing from TCRdb's copy, which holds only in-frame ones; the method was immunoSEQ multiplex PCR. This table holds 45,000 to 60,000 clones, roughly nine tenths found once. These data come from a study of OX40 agonist ivuxolimab in advanced cancers. V lost 2 bases, J lost 5 bases, and 4 bases lay in between. The CDR3 spans 11 residues. Germline V lookup: CDR1 SGHVS, CDR2 FNYEAQ. The sequence was collected from an adult with an advanced solid tumor such as melanoma, head and neck, liver or kidney cancer. Here the sequenced sample was CD4+ or CD8+ T cells sorted from blood, taken in a trial of the OX40 agonist ivuxolimab. This chain links TRBV7-6 with TRBJ2-7; D remains ambiguous. The CDR3 loop reads CASSLSHEQYF. CDR3 coding DNA: TGTGCCAGCAGCTTAAGCCACGAGCAGTACTTC.